The present entry profiles one T cell receptor beta chain with its context. The sample belongs to a study of blood T cell repertoires in COVID-19. Whole-study context: PBMCs, B-cell-depleted T cells, or T cells were the source of the cDNA or gDNA that made up the material.

Seattle patients were enrolled during active infection and followed longitudinally. This CDR3 has 15 residues. Germline values: CDR1 SGHRS, CDR2 YFSETQ. Trimming took 4 bases from V and 8 from J, leaving 16 bases between them. In the authors' workflow: Quantification of nucleated cells was approximated via reference gene primer amplification. Some clones are missing from TCRdb's copy, which holds only in-frame ones; the method was immunoSEQ multiplex PCR. That table gives V, J and clone size, and the DNA gave D and trimming. Among tens of thousands of clones listed, nearly 80% were seen once. This chain joins TRBV5-1 and TRBJ1-6; D not resolved. This clonotype originated in an older man with COVID-19, enrolled during active disease. Sample: peripheral blood. In DNA, the CDR3 is TGCGCCAGCAGCCCGGGAGGCCCAGCGGATTCACCCCTCCACTTT. Translating gives CASSPGGPADSPLHF.